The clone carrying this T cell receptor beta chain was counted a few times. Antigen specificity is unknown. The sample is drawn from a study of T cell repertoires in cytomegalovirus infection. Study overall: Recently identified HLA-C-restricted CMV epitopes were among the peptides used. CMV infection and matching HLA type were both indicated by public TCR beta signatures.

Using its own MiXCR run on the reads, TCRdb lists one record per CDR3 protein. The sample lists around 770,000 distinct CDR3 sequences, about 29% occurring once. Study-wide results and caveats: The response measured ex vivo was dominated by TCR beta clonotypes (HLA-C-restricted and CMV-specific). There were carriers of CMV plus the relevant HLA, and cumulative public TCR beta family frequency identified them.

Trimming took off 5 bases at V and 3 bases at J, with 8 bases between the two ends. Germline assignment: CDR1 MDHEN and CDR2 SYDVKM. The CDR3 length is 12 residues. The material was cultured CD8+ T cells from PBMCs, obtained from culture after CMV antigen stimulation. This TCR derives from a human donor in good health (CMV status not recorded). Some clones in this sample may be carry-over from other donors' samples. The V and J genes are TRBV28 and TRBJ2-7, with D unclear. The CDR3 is CASSPPYYEQYF. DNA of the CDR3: TGTGCCAGCAGTCCTCCGTACTACGAGCAGTACTTC.